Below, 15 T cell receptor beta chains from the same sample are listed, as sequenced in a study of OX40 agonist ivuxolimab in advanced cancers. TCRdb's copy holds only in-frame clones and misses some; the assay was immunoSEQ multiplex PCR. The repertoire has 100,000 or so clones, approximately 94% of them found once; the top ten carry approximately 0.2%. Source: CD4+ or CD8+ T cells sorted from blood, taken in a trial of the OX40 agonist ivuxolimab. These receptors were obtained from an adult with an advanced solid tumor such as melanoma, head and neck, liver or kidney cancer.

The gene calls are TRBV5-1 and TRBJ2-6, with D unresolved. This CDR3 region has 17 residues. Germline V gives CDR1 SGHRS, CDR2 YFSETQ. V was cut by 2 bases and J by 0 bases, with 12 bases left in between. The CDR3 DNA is TGCGCCAGCAGCTTCGGCCAGAGGATCTCTGGGGCCAACGTCCTGACTTTC. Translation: CASSFGQRISGANVLTF.

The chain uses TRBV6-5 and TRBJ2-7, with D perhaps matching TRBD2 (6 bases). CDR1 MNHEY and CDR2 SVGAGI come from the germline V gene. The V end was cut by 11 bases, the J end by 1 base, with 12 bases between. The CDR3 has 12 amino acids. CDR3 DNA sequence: TGTGCCGCCGGAGGGGTTTCCTACGAGCAGTACTTC. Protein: CAAGGVSYEQYF.

CDR3 region: CASSSGGSGEQYF. As DNA, the CDR3 is TGTGCCAGCAGCTCGGGTGGTAGTGGCGAGCAGTACTTC. The rearrangement joins TRBV7-7 to TRBJ2-7, with no clear D. V was trimmed by 4 bases and J by 6 bases, leaving 13 bases between them. The germline V gene encodes CDR1 SSHAT and CDR2 FNYEAQ (reference sequence). The CDR3 length is 13 residues.

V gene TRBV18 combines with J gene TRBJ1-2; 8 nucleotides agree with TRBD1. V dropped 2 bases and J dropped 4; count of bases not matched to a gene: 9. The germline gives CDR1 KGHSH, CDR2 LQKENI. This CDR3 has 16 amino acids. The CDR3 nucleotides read TGTGCCAGCTCACCATCGACAGGGGTTCTGGTCTATGGCTACACCTTC. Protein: CASSPSTGVLVYGYTF.

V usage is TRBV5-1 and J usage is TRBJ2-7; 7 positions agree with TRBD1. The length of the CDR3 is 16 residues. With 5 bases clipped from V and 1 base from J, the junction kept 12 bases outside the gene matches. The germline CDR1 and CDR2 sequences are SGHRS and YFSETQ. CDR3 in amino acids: CASRDLGGGLSYEQYF. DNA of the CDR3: TGCGCCAGCAGGGATCTAGGGGGCGGATTGTCCTACGAGCAGTACTTC.

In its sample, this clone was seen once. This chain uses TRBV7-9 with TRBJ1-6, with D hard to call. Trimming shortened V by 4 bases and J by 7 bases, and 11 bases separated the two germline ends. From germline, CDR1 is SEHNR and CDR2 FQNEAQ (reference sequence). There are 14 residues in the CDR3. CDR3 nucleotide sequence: TGTGCCAGCAGCTCCCCCTACAGCAATTCACCCCTCCACTTT. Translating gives CASSSPYSNSPLHF. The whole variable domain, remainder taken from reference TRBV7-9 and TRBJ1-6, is DTGVSQNPRHKITKRGQNVTFRCDPISEHNRLYWYRQTLGQGPEFLTYFQNEAQLEKSRLLSDRFSAERPKGSFSTLEIQRTEQGDSAMYLCASSSPYSNSPLHFGNGTRLTVT.

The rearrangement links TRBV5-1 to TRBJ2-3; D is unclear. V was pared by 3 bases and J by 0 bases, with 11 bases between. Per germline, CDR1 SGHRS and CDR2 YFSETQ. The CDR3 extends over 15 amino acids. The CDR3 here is CASSSDSSSTDTQYF. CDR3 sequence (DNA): TGCGCCAGCAGCTCAGATTCTTCTAGCACAGATACGCAGTATTTT.

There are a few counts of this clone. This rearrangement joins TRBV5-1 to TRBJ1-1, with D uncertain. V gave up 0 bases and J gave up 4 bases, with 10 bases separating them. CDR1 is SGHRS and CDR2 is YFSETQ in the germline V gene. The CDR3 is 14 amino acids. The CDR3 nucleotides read TGCGCCAGCAGCTTGGCCAGTTTGGGCACTGAAGCTTTCTTT. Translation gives CASSLASLGTEAFF.

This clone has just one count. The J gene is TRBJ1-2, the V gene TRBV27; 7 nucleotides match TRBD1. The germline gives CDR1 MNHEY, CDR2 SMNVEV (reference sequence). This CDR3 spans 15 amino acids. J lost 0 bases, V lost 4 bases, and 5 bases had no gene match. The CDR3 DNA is TGTGCCAGCAGTTCCCCCGGGACAGCTAACTATGGCTACACCTTC. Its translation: CASSSPGTANYGYTF.

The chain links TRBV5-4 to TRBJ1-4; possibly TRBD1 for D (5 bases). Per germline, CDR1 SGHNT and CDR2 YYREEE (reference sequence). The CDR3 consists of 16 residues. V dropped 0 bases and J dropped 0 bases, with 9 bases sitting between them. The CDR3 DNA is TGTGCCAGCAGCTTGGGGGGCCTTGCAACTAATGAAAAACTGTTTTTT. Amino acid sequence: CASSLGGLATNEKLFF.

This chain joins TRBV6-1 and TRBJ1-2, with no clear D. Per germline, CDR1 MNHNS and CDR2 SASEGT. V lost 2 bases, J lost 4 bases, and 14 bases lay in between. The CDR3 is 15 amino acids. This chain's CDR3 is CASSEPGLLTYGYTF. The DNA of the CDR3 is TGTGCCAGCAGTGAACCGGGTCTACTAACCTATGGCTACACCTTC.

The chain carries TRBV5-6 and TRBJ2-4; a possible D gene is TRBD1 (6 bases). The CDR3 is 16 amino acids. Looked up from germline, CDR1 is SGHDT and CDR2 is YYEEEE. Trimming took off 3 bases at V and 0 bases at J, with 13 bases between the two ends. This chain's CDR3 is CASSSGQLLAKNIQYF. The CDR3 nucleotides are TGTGCCAGCAGCTCCGGACAGTTACTAGCCAAAAACATTCAGTACTTC.

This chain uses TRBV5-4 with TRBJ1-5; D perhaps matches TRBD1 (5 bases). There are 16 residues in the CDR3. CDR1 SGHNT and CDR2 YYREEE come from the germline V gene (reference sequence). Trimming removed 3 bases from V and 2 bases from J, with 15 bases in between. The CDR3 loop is CASSSGPGLGNQPQHF. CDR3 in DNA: TGTGCCAGCAGCTCGGGGCCAGGGCTGGGCAATCAGCCCCAGCATTTT.

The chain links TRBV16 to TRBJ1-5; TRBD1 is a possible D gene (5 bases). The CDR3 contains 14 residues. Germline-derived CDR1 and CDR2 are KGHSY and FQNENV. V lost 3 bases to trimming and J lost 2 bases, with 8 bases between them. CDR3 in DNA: TGTGCCAGCAGCCACCCGGGGGGCAATCAGCCCCAGCATTTT. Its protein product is CASSHPGGNQPQHF.

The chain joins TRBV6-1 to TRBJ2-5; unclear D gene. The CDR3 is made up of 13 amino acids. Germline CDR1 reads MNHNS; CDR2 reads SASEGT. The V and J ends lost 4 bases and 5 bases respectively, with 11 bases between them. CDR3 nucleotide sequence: TGTGCCAGCAGTGGCGGCCCACGGGAGACCCAGTACTTC. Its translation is CASSGGPRETQYF.